This T cell receptor beta chain was documented in a study of cytomegalovirus exposure and HLA in healthy donors. Broader study findings: Among CMV-associated TCR beta chains, most appeared HLA-restricted in a later analysis.

The CDR3 sequence is 16 residues long. V gave up 5 bases and J gave up 6 bases; unmatched junction bases: 13. CDR1 and CDR2 from the germline V gene are SGHKS and YYEKEE (reference sequence). PCR involved 60 Vbeta and 13 Jbeta primers. Libraries were prepared by immunoSEQ multiplex PCR; TCRdb keeps only in-frame clonotypes and omits some of them. Altogether 150,000 to 200,000 clones are present, around 78% being singletons, with the ten largest covering around 1.9%. To note about this clone: Its antigen is as yet unknown.

Source material: PBMCs. This TCR came from a man aged 25-45 years in good health and CMV-seronegative. The rearrangement uses TRBV5-5 and TRBJ2-1, with 8 bases that match TRBD2. The CDR3, as DNA: TGTGCCAGCAGTCGTACCCTAAGTAGCGGGGCCAATGAGCAGTTCTTC. This codes for CASSRTLSSGANEQFF.